The source of this TCR beta chain is a study of Ad26.COV2.S vaccination and SARS-CoV-2 variants. Overall study results and limits: Total T cell responses, in the TCR breadth and depth analyses, may have been underestimated. Reports say spike-specific CD8+ and CD4+ T cell responses covered substantial breadth after vaccination.

As regards this clone: Its antigen remains unknown.

Regarding treatment: about 20 received Ad26.COV2.S at low or high dose, single or two shots; about 5 received placebo; per-sample allocation not given. Vaccine and placebo recipients were sampled on day 63 after the first injection. Some clones are missing from TCRdb's copy, which holds only in-frame ones; the method was immunoSEQ multiplex PCR. The table lists 300,000 to 400,000 clones, 86% of them singletons. V was shortened by 3 bases and J by 3 bases, with 8 bases between the two germline ends. This CDR3 is 14 amino acids long. Germline V gene lookup returns CDR1 MNHEY and CDR2 SMNVEV (reference sequence).

This receptor was identified in a person aged 18-65 years who received the Ad26.COV2.S COVID-19 vaccine or a placebo. The sample was peripheral blood, taken in a trial of Ad26.COV2.S vaccine versus placebo. V usage is TRBV27 and J usage is TRBJ2-2; no clear D gene. The CDR3 loop reads CASSFGRDTGELFF. The CDR3 DNA reads as TGTGCCAGCAGTTTTGGACGGGACACCGGGGAGCTGTTTTTT.